This T cell receptor beta chain stems from a study of long-term antiretroviral therapy in people with HIV. Sequencing used immunoSEQ v3.0 at survey level. Method: immunoSEQ multiplex PCR; TCRdb's copy keeps in-frame clones and lacks some. Counted here are tens of thousands of clones, around 93% occurring once; the ten biggest clones make up 2.7%. The CDR3 runs 15 residues. This TCR was recovered from a man between 50 and 59 years old with HIV. This chain uses TRBV21-1 with TRBJ2-7. TRBV21-1 is a recognized pseudogene. The sequences come from unsorted PBMCs, collected 7.3 to 7.5 years after starting antiretroviral therapy. CDR3 sequence: CASSPHPPANYEQYF. The CDR3 DNA reads as TGTGCCAGCAGCCCTCACCCCCCGGCAAACTACGAGCAGTACTTC.